This TCR beta chain was observed in a study of blood T cell repertoires in COVID-19. Study context: Acute and convalescent COVID-19 specimens originated in the United States, Italy and Spain. Sample material is recorded as cDNA or gDNA derived from T cells, B-cell-depleted T cells, or PBMCs.

Method: immunoSEQ multiplex PCR; TCRdb's copy keeps in-frame clones and lacks some. This sample has roughly 500,000 clones, with more than 85% found just once. The CDR3 spans 15 residues. From germline, CDR1 is LNHDA and CDR2 SQIVND (reference sequence). Trimming at V came to 6 bases and at J to 2 bases, leaving 4 bases not matched to a gene. Each participant's cohort was designated according to participant-reported clinical history. Sequencing was performed on PBMCs or T cells enriched from blood (not recorded which). This chain connects TRBV19 to TRBJ1-6; 7 nucleotides agree with TRBD1. The receptor was derived from a woman aged 55-70 years who had recovered from COVID-19. The CDR3 sequence: CASRQGETYNSPLHF. The DNA of the CDR3 is TGTGCCAGTAGGCAGGGGGAGACCTATAATTCACCCCTCCACTTT.